The clone carrying this T cell receptor beta chain was seen repeatedly, ten times or more. What it binds is not known. The junction departs from the called germline gene at one end, perhaps through a read error. These data come from a study of T cell repertoires in cytomegalovirus infection. Background on the study: Evidence of both CMV infection and a matching HLA type came from public TCR beta signatures. Notes on the study in general: Dominating the ex vivo response were TCR beta clonotypes that were CMV-specific and HLA-C-restricted. Public TCR beta family frequency separated CMV-and-HLA carriers, including in an independent cohort.

TCRdb fed the reads into MiXCR, producing one record per CDR3 protein. There are 490,000 or so distinct CDR3 sequences in the sample; roughly 12% occur only once, and approximately 10% lies in the top ten. Germline V gives CDR1 SEHNR, CDR2 FQNEAQ (reference sequence). This CDR3 has 19 residues. J is TRBJ1-4 and V is TRBV7-9, with D possibly matching TRBD1 (6 bases). The receptor's source is a human donor in good health (CMV status not recorded). Some clones in this sample may be carry-over from other donors' samples. Sequencing was carried out using PBMCs. The CDR3 DNA is TGTGCCAGCAGCCTAGCCGGGACATCTATCCCCACAACTAATGAAAAACTGTTTTTT. Translation gives CASSLAGTSIPTTNEKLFF.